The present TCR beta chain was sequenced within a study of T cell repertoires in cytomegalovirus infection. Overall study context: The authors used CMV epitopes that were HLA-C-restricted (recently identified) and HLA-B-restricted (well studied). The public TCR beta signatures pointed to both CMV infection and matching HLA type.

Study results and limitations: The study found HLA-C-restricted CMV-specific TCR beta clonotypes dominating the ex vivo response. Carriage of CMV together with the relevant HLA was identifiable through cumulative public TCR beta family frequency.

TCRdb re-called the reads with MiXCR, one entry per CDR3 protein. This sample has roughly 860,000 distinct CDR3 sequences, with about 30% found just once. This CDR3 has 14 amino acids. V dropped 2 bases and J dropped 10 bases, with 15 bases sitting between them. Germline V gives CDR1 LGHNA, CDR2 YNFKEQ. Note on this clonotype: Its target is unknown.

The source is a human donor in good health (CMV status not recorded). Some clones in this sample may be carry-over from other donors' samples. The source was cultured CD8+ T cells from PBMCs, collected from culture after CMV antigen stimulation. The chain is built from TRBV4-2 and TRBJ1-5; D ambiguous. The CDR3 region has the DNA TGTGCCAGCAGCCAATACCCCGAAGCTCCCCCCCAGCATTTT. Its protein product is CASSQYPEAPPQHF.